These 15 T cell receptor beta chains were sequenced from one sample in a study of blood T cell repertoires in COVID-19. Some clones are missing from TCRdb's copy, which holds only in-frame ones; the method was immunoSEQ multiplex PCR. The table records fewer than 200,000 clones, about 80% of them present only once. The sequencing input was PBMCs or T cells enriched from blood (not recorded which). These receptors were obtained from a woman aged 55-69 years with acute COVID-19.

The chain uses TRBV12-3 or TRBV12-4 and TRBJ1-2, with a weak D call TRBD1 (5 bases). V lost 2 bases and J lost 4, with 8 bases in between. The CDR3 contains 13 residues. This CDR3 is CASSLQGPYGYTF. CDR3 DNA sequence: TGTGCCAGCAGTTTACAGGGCCCCTATGGCTACACCTTC.

The chain carries TRBV11-2 and TRBJ2-2; 7 bases are a match to TRBD2. Germline V lookup: CDR1 SGHAT, CDR2 FQNNGV. Losses at the gene ends were 4 bases for V and 5 bases for J; bases not matched to a gene: 10. The CDR3 has 16 residues. This CDR3 reads CASSSGLGLGTGELFF. The CDR3 coding sequence is TGTGCCAGCAGCTCCGGTCTTGGACTAGGTACCGGGGAGCTGTTTTTT. The complete variable domain, with remaining parts taken from reference TRBV11-2 and TRBJ2-2, reads EAGVAQSPRYKIIEKRQSVAFWCNPISGHATLYWYQQILGQGPKLLIQFQNNGVVDDSQLPKDRFSAERLKGVDSTLKIQPAKLEDSAVYLCASSSGLGLGTGELFFGEGSRLTVL.

CDR3 protein: CASSPGSLLRDTIYF. CDR3 bases: TGTGCCAGCTCACCGGGATCACTTTTGAGGGACACCATATATTTT. The V and J genes are TRBV18 and TRBJ1-3; D unclear. V was shortened by 3 bases and J by 8 bases, with 17 bases between the two germline ends. The V gene's germline CDR1 is KGHSH and CDR2 LQKENI. The CDR3 totals 15 residues.

V gene TRBV19 combines with J gene TRBJ1-2, with 9 bases lining up with TRBD1. CDR3 length: 12 amino acids. The J segment lost 8 bases and the V segment lost 10 bases, leaving 8 bases of the junction unmatched. CDR1 LNHDA and CDR2 SQIVND come from the germline V gene (reference sequence). DNA for the CDR3: TGTGCCACCCAACAGGGGGCAAAAGGCTACACCTTC. This sequence encodes CATQQGAKGYTF.

The chain joins TRBV12-3 or TRBV12-4 to TRBJ1-1, with D maybe TRBD1 (6 bases). CDR3 length: 12 amino acids. The V end was cut by 6 bases, the J end by 7 bases, with 12 bases between. The CDR3: CASSSDRLEAFF. The CDR3 nucleotides are TGTGCCAGCAGCTCCGACAGGCTTGAAGCTTTCTTT.

This sequence joins TRBV7-2 and TRBJ1-2, with 8 bases aligning to TRBD1. V shed 1 base, J shed 2 bases, and the junction held 3 bases outside the gene matches. This CDR3 is built from 15 residues. The germline CDR1 and CDR2 sequences are SGHTA and FQGNSA. CDR3 sequence: CASSLVPGGNYGYTF. The DNA for the CDR3 is TGTGCCAGCAGCTTAGTTCCAGGGGGCAACTATGGCTACACCTTC.

Notes on this clone: This specimen includes other DNA sequences encoding the same CDR3. The chain uses TRBV24-1 and TRBJ1-5; no reliable D call. The CDR3 covers 12 residues. Between the trimmed V and J ends, which lost 4 bases and 5 bases, there was a span of 5 bases. The germline CDR1 and CDR2 sequences are KGHDR and SFDVKD. As DNA, the CDR3 is TGTGCCACCAGTGACCGCGATCAGCCCCAGCATTTT. It translates to CATSDRDQPQHF.

The CDR3 loop reads CATARTGTDYGYTF. CDR3 DNA sequence: TGTGCCACCGCTAGAACCGGGACAGACTATGGCTACACCTTC. The V call is TRBV6-5, the J call TRBJ1-2; 7 nucleotides line up with TRBD1. CDR1 MNHEY and CDR2 SVGAGI come from the germline V gene. The CDR3 is 14 amino acids. V shed 10 bases, J shed 3 bases, and the junction held 11 bases outside the gene matches.

The gene calls are TRBV5-8 and TRBJ1-1; possibly TRBD1 for D (6 bases). Germline V gives CDR1 SGHTS, CDR2 YDEGEE. V lost 5 bases to trimming and J lost 8 bases, with 16 bases between them. There are 13 residues in the CDR3. The DNA of the CDR3 is TGTGCCAGCAGGCGAGAAGACAGGCGCGAAGCTTTCTTT. Its translation: CASRREDRREAFF.

The chain links TRBV6-5 to TRBJ1-1; D is uncertain. Trimming stripped 9 bases from V and 3 bases from J, with 11 bases between. The CDR3 is 12 residues long. Germline lookup yields CDR1 MNHEY and CDR2 SVGAGI. This chain's CDR3 is CASVWGDTEAFF. The CDR3 DNA sequence: TGTGCCAGTGTCTGGGGAGACACTGAAGCTTTCTTT.

The chain employs TRBV12-3 or TRBV12-4 and TRBJ1-3, with D unclear. The CDR3 is 12 residues long. V lost 5 bases and J lost 8, with 10 bases in between. The CDR3 DNA reads as TGTGCCAGCAGTCCTAGTTCGGACACCATATATTTT. Its translation: CASSPSSDTIYF.

The chain has TRBV13 and TRBJ1-3; D is undetermined. V was clipped by 3 bases and J by 1 base, with 4 bases between them. This CDR3 has 13 amino acids. CDR1 and CDR2 (germline): PRHDT, FYEKMQ (reference sequence). The CDR3: CASSLRSGNTIYF. In DNA form, the CDR3 reads TGTGCCAGCAGCTTGCGGTCTGGAAACACCATATATTTT.

The V gene is TRBV7-2, the J gene TRBJ1-2, with TRBD1 matching over 9 bases. This CDR3 region has 15 residues. The germline V gene has CDR1 SGHTA and CDR2 FQGNSA. Trimming cost V 5 bases and J 8 bases; bases outside gene matches: 12. The CDR3 sequence is CASSLGPGQGDGYTF. CDR3 bases: TGTGCCAGCAGCCTCGGACCGGGACAGGGTGACGGCTACACCTTC.

The rearrangement links TRBV5-4 to TRBJ2-5, with D tentatively TRBD1 (6 bases). The germline CDR1 and CDR2 sequences are SGHNT and YYREEE (reference sequence). The CDR3 sequence is 15 residues long. Trimming removed 4 bases at V and 3 bases at J, with 16 bases between. CDR3 protein: CASSVGTHAKETQYF. The CDR3 DNA reads TGTGCCAGCAGCGTCGGGACACATGCTAAAGAGACCCAGTACTTC.

The V and J genes are TRBV4-3 and TRBJ2-5; D ambiguous. CDR1 is LGHNA, CDR2 YSLEER, per germline. Between the trimmed V and J ends, which lost 3 bases and 4 bases, there was a span of 12 bases. This CDR3 comprises 14 residues. The CDR3 spells CASSHYPRRETQYF. For the CDR3, the DNA is TGCGCCAGCAGCCACTACCCCCGAAGAGAGACCCAGTACTTC.